What follows is one T cell receptor (beta chain) and its context. The antigen is undetermined. These data belong to a study of CD8 T cells in ankylosing spondylitis. Study-level findings and limits: One TCR beta motif, made up of several highly homologous variants, appeared characteristic of ankylosing spondylitis blood.

The TCR beta libraries were generated through quantitative 5'-RACE incorporating molecular barcodes. TCRdb recomputed calls from the 5' RACE reads with MiXCR, one row per CDR3 protein. The data contain 250,000 to 350,000 distinct CDR3 sequences, 20% of them seen just once; the ten biggest clones take up under 4%. Specimen: blood, either unsorted or a sorted T cell fraction (not recorded which). The sequence was obtained from a female donor with ankylosing spondylitis or in good health (not recorded which).

The CDR3 nucleotides are TGCAGCGTTGACGGGGGAAACACCATATATTTT. It specifies CSVDGGNTIYF. The chain is built from TRBV29-1 and TRBJ1-3; D not certain. Germline CDR1 is SQVTM and CDR2 is ANQGSEA. Trimming left V 3 bases short and J 4 bases short, with 4 bases between. The CDR3 extends over 11 amino acids.